The next 21 T cell receptor beta chains were all read from a single sample in a study of neurological immune-mediated disorders. TCRdb recomputed calls from the 5' RACE reads with MiXCR, one row per CDR3 protein. The top ten clones hold 33% of a sample with approximately 20,000 distinct CDR3 sequences, 25% to 30% of them seen once. Sequenced: PBMCs. Receptor source: a man between 45 and 60 years old with HTLV-1-associated myelopathy (HAM/TSP).

The chain employs TRBV5-8 and TRBJ2-7, with D possibly being TRBD2 (6 bases). The germline V gene encodes CDR1 SGHTS and CDR2 YDEGEE. V dropped 4 bases and J dropped 4 bases, with 18 bases sitting between them. CDR3 length: 15 residues. CDR3: CASSVQAGGWYEQYF. The CDR3 DNA is TGTGCCAGCAGCGTACAAGCCGGGGGATGGTACGAGCAGTACTTC.

This clonotype is a singleton in its sample. This chain connects TRBV20-1 to TRBJ1-3, with TRBD1 matching over 7 bases. The junction had 7 bases not matched to a gene; V was cut back by 5 bases and J by 3 bases. Germline V lookup: CDR1 DFQATT, CDR2 SNEGSKA (reference sequence). This CDR3 comprises 14 residues. CDR3 region: CSAHNRGDGNTIYF. The CDR3 coding sequence is TGCAGTGCTCACAACAGGGGCGATGGAAACACCATATATTTT.

There are a few counts of this clonotype. The J gene is TRBJ1-3, the V gene TRBV6-5; 7 bases match TRBD1. Germline CDR1 and CDR2: MNHEY and SVGAGI. The CDR3 has 16 amino acids. V was pared by 0 bases and J by 4 bases, with 6 bases of the junction left unmatched. The CDR3 is CASSYSSTGNGNTIYF. Written as DNA, the CDR3 is TGTGCCAGCAGTTACTCTTCGACAGGGAACGGAAACACCATATATTTT.

The chain is built from TRBV5-1 and TRBJ2-7; 8 bases fit TRBD1. Trimming took 4 bases from V and 4 from J; bases not matched to a gene: 7. Germline CDR1 and CDR2: SGHRS and YFSETQ. The CDR3 sequence is 14 residues long. The CDR3 coding sequence is TGCGCCAGCAGCCCCGGACAGGGATTGTACGAGCAGTACTTC. It specifies CASSPGQGLYEQYF.

This clonotype was seen ten or more times. This sequence joins TRBV5-1 and TRBJ2-7, with D maybe TRBD1 (7 bases). The CDR3 runs to 14 residues. Trimming removed 4 bases from V and 5 bases from J, with 16 bases in between. Germline loops: CDR1 SGHRS, CDR2 YFSETQ. In DNA form, the CDR3 reads TGCGCCAGCAGCCCCCTGACAGGGACTGACGAGCAGTACTTC. Protein product: CASSPLTGTDEQYF.

Only one count was recorded for this clonotype. The rearrangement uses TRBV6-6 and TRBJ2-2; 8 bases fit TRBD1. J was trimmed by 4 bases and V by 6 bases; bases with no gene match: 7. Germline V gives CDR1 MNHNY, CDR2 SVGAGI (reference sequence). The CDR3 is made up of 15 amino acids. CDR3 DNA: TGTGCCAGCAGCCGACAGGGGTTTGGCACCGGGGAGCTGTTTTTT. Protein sequence: CASSRQGFGTGELFF.

This clonotype was observed a handful of times. V gene TRBV6-5 combines with J gene TRBJ2-7, with 8 bases matching TRBD1. V lost 6 bases, J lost 4 bases, and 8 bases stayed unmatched. This CDR3 comprises 14 residues. CDR1 and CDR2 from the germline V gene are MNHEY and SVGAGI. Here the CDR3 reads CASSPTGGFYEQYF. In DNA, the CDR3 is TGTGCCAGCAGCCCTACAGGGGGGTTTTACGAGCAGTACTTC.

About this clonotype: The DNA is left out, because the CDR3 cannot be placed on it with certainty; the CDR3 is given as TCRdb lists it. The chain is built from TRBV7-9 and TRBJ2-2; the tabulated D call, TRBD2, remains unverified against the DNA. The CDR3 is 21 residues long, counting both termini. Germline V gene data show CDR1 as SEHNR and CDR2 as FQNEAQ (reference sequence). This CDR3 reads CASSFYICSARIQRATGELFF.

In its sample, this clonotype was seen a few times. The genes are TRBV20-1 and TRBJ2-7; TRBD1 might be the D (7 bases). The V gene lost 2 bases and the J gene lost 6 bases, with 11 bases spanning the gap. CDR1 and CDR2 (germline): DFQATT, SNEGSKA (reference sequence). The CDR3 sequence is 12 residues long. Here the CDR3 DNA reads TGCAGTGCTAGACAGGGGGGTAGCGAGCAGTACTTC. Its translation is CSARQGGSEQYF.

This clonotype ranks as medium-sized (0.01 to 0.1%). This sequence joins TRBV5-1 and TRBJ2-3; D may be TRBD1 (6 bases). Germline CDR1 is SGHRS and CDR2 is YFSETQ. Trimming removed 4 bases from V and 3 bases from J, with 15 bases in between. The CDR3 length is 15 residues. CDR3 residues: CASSPLGAPTDTQYF. The CDR3 DNA is TGCGCCAGCAGCCCCCTGGGGGCCCCAACAGATACGCAGTATTTT. Full variable domain (missing parts from reference TRBV5-1 and TRBJ2-3): KAGVTQTPRYLIKTRGQQVTLSCSPISGHRSVSWYQQTPGQGLQFLFEYFSETQRNKGNFPGRFSGRQFSNSRSEMNVSTLELGDSALYLCASSPLGAPTDTQYFGPGTRLTVL.

J is TRBJ2-4 and V is TRBV3-1; a weak D match, TRBD1 (6 bases). Germline V gene data show CDR1 as LGHDT and CDR2 as YNNKEL (reference sequence). The CDR3 length is 15 residues. Trimming shortened V by 2 bases and J by 0 bases, and 8 bases separated the two germline ends. CDR3: CASSQKQGAKNIQYF. In nucleotides, the CDR3 is TGTGCCAGCAGCCAAAAACAGGGAGCCAAAAACATTCAGTACTTC.

This clonotype was found many times. The chain links TRBV7-2 to TRBJ1-4; D unclear. The CDR3 runs 12 residues. Germline V gene sequence: CDR1 SGHTA, CDR2 FQGNSA. V was shortened by 3 bases and J by 5 bases, with 4 bases between the two germline ends. The CDR3 DNA reads as TGTGCCAGCAGCTTCCCGAATGAAAAACTGTTTTTT. Translated: CASSFPNEKLFF.

V usage is TRBV5-1 and J usage is TRBJ1-1; possibly TRBD1 for D (6 bases). Per germline, CDR1 SGHRS and CDR2 YFSETQ. V dropped 0 bases and J dropped 2 bases, with 11 bases sitting between them. The CDR3 is 15 amino acids. The CDR3 sequence: CASSLARTANTEAFF. The CDR3, as DNA: TGCGCCAGCAGCTTGGCCCGGACAGCTAACACTGAAGCTTTCTTT.

This clonotype was counted ten times or more. The chain carries TRBV10-1 and TRBJ2-7; D ambiguous. The V gene's germline CDR1 is WNHNN and CDR2 SYGVQD (reference sequence). This CDR3 region has 14 residues. V shed 0 bases and J shed 5 bases, with 11 bases lying between them. The CDR3 reads CASSESGVGNEQYF. The DNA for the CDR3 is TGCGCCAGCAGTGAGTCGGGTGTGGGGAACGAGCAGTACTTC.

The V call is TRBV24-1, the J call TRBJ1-2; D remains ambiguous. CDR1 is KGHDR, CDR2 SFDVKD, per germline. V lost 2 bases and J 4 bases, leaving 13 bases between the germline ends. The CDR3 contains 15 residues. The DNA of the CDR3 is TGTGCCACCAGTGATTCTGGTCGACAAACCTATGGCTACACCTTC. Its protein product is CATSDSGRQTYGYTF.

This clonotype has just a few counts. The chain recombines TRBV27 with TRBJ2-1; TRBD1 matches 8 bases. There are 16 residues in the CDR3. J lost 5 bases, V lost 1 base, and 7 bases had no gene match. Germline lookup yields CDR1 MNHEY and CDR2 SMNVEV (reference sequence). The CDR3 is CASSLLGRGQNNEQFF. The CDR3 nucleotides are TGTGCCAGCAGTTTATTAGGCAGGGGGCAAAACAATGAGCAGTTCTTC.

V gene TRBV20-1 combines with J gene TRBJ2-2; D is uncertain. The V end was cut by 3 bases, the J end by 0 bases, with 2 bases between. Germline lookup yields CDR1 DFQATT and CDR2 SNEGSKA (reference sequence). The length of the CDR3 is 12 residues. CDR3 sequence (DNA): TGCAGTGCTAGGCCGAACACCGGGGAGCTGTTTTTT. Translating it yields CSARPNTGELFF.

The chain joins TRBV4-2 to TRBJ2-2; perhaps D is TRBD1 or TRBD2 (5 bases each). The germline gives CDR1 LGHNA, CDR2 YNFKEQ. There are 15 residues in the CDR3. V lost 1 base and J 4 bases, leaving 10 bases between the germline ends. The CDR3 bases are TGTGCCAGCAGCCAAGCCGGGACGTCCACCGGGGAGCTGTTTTTT. This encodes CASSQAGTSTGELFF.

The rearrangement links TRBV28 to TRBJ1-4, with 11 bases lining up with TRBD1. The CDR3 extends over 16 amino acids. Trimming cost V 1 base and J 8 bases; bases outside gene matches: 6. The germline V gene encodes CDR1 MDHEN and CDR2 SYDVKM. The CDR3 coding sequence is TGTGCCAGCAGTTTATCCGAGGGACAGGGGGTGGAAAAACTGTTTTTT. Protein product: CASSLSEGQGVEKLFF.

In this sample, this clonotype is medium-sized. The CDR3 sequence: CASSLQGTGANVLTF. CDR3 nucleotide sequence: TGCGCCAGCAGCTTGCAAGGGACTGGGGCCAACGTCCTGACTTTC. The chain has TRBV5-1 and TRBJ2-6; no firm D call. Per germline, CDR1 SGHRS and CDR2 YFSETQ. The V end was cut by 1 base, the J end by 2 bases, with 7 bases between. The CDR3 is made up of 15 amino acids.

The chain couples TRBV4-1 to TRBJ2-7, with D hard to call. The CDR3 runs to 14 residues. The germline V gene encodes CDR1 MGHRA and CDR2 YSYEKL. V lost 1 base and J 2 bases, leaving 9 bases between the germline ends. CDR3 sequence: CASSQVQVPYEQYF. The CDR3 DNA sequence: TGCGCCAGCAGCCAAGTGCAGGTCCCCTACGAGCAGTACTTC.